What follows are 26 T cell receptor beta chains derived from one specimen sequenced in a study of cytomegalovirus exposure and HLA in healthy donors. Primers included in the PCR were 60 Vbeta and 13 Jbeta primers. TCRdb keeps only in-frame clones here, not all; method: immunoSEQ multiplex PCR. Of around 250,000 clones in the sample, over 90% were seen once. The source material was PBMCs. The receptor set was obtained from a girl aged 2 to 9 in good health and CMV-seronegative.

The rearrangement uses TRBV27 and TRBJ1-2, with D unresolved. This CDR3 spans 13 amino acids. In germline, CDR1 is MNHEY, CDR2 SMNVEV (reference sequence). V lost 8 bases, J lost 2 bases, and 12 bases lay in between. The DNA of the CDR3 is TGTGCCAGCTCCCTAACGGGAAACTATGGCTACACCTTC. It codes for CASSLTGNYGYTF.

The rearrangement joins TRBV6-5 to TRBJ1-1; 11 bases are a match to TRBD1. The junction had 4 bases not matched to a gene; V was cut back by 6 bases and J by 1 base. Per the germline V gene, CDR1 is MNHEY and CDR2 is SVGAGI. CDR3 size: 15 residues. CDR3 sequence (DNA): TGTGCCAGCAGGCGGACAGGGGGCTCGAACACTGAAGCTTTCTTT. Residues: CASRRTGGSNTEAFF.

The chain links TRBV7-2 to TRBJ2-7; 11 nucleotides align to TRBD2. The CDR3 has 16 amino acids. Germline lookup yields CDR1 SGHTA and CDR2 FQGNSA. The J segment lost 6 bases and the V segment lost 0 bases, leaving 7 bases of the junction unmatched. The CDR3 sequence: CASSLAILSGRVEQYF. The CDR3 nucleotides read TGTGCCAGCAGCTTAGCAATCCTTAGCGGGAGGGTCGAGCAGTACTTC.

In its sample, this clone was seen once. This rearrangement joins TRBV7-2 to TRBJ2-5, with 7 positions matching TRBD2. The closer fit of TRBJ2-7 to the DNA end suggests the J call may be wrong. This CDR3 spans 14 amino acids. Germline lookup yields CDR1 SGHTA and CDR2 FQGNSA. The CDR3 loop is CASSPVAGSYEQYF. The CDR3 DNA reads as TGTGCCAGCAGCCCCGTAGCGGGTTCCTACGAGCAGTACTTC.

To note about this clone: The same CDR3 arises from other DNA sequences in this sample as well. The genes are TRBV5-4 and TRBJ1-2; 8 positions match TRBD1. The CDR3 is 12 amino acids. Trimming cost V 7 bases and J 4 bases; bases outside gene matches: 3. Germline V gives CDR1 SGHNT, CDR2 YYREEE (reference sequence). The chain's CDR3 is CASAGTGYGYTF. The CDR3 bases are TGTGCCAGCGCCGGGACAGGCTATGGCTACACCTTC.

The J gene is TRBJ2-5, the V gene TRBV7-7, with D perhaps TRBD2 (6 bases). This CDR3 comprises 15 residues. Trimming stripped 2 bases from V and 0 bases from J, with 10 bases between. From germline, CDR1 is SSHAT and CDR2 FNYEAQ (reference sequence). The CDR3 DNA follows: TGTGCCAGCAGCTTAAATTTAGCGGACCAAGAGACCCAGTACTTC. Its protein is CASSLNLADQETQYF.

This clone has only one observation. The chain is built from TRBV30 and TRBJ1-1; D not resolved. This CDR3 has 15 residues. Trimming cost V 2 bases and J 5 bases, with 18 bases left between them. Germline-derived CDR1 and CDR2 are GTSNPN and SVGIG (reference sequence). The CDR3 reads CAWSPFSSVATEAFF. The CDR3 nucleotides read TGTGCCTGGAGTCCTTTTTCGAGCGTAGCTACTGAAGCTTTCTTT.

The V and J genes are TRBV7-9 and TRBJ2-7, with 10 nucleotides matching TRBD1. V trimming: 2 bases; J trimming: 4 bases; junction bases outside the gene matches: 5. Germline CDR1 reads SEHNR; CDR2 reads FQNEAQ (reference sequence). The CDR3 spans 15 residues. CDR3 sequence reads: CASSLFPGQGYEQYF. CDR3 DNA sequence: TGTGCCAGCAGCTTATTCCCGGGACAGGGGTACGAGCAGTACTTC.

The J gene is TRBJ2-7, the V gene TRBV5-4; 16 bases line up with TRBD2. J gave up 2 bases and V 4 bases, and 9 bases lay outside the gene matches. This CDR3 is built from 18 residues. Germline V gene sequence: CDR1 SGHNT, CDR2 YYREEE (reference sequence). As DNA, the CDR3 is TGTGCCAGCAGCCCCCTGGGACTAGCGGGAGGGAGCCCCTACGAGCAGTACTTC. It translates to CASSPLGLAGGSPYEQYF.

The gene calls are TRBV4-1 and TRBJ2-4; TRBD1 matches at 7 bases. The CDR3 totals 14 residues. The germline V gene encodes CDR1 MGHRA and CDR2 YSYEKL. The V segment lost 2 bases and the J segment 4 bases; nucleotides outside the gene matches: 2. CDR3 protein: CASSQPGQKNIQYF. The CDR3 DNA reads as TGCGCCAGCAGCCAACCGGGACAGAAAAACATTCAGTACTTC.

Only one count was recorded for this clone. The chain links TRBV2 to TRBJ1-1, with D perhaps TRBD1 (6 bases). V shed 7 bases and J shed 1 base, with 13 bases lying between them. Looked up from germline, CDR1 is SNHLY and CDR2 is FYNNEI. CDR3 length: 14 residues. The CDR3 spells CASKRTDQNTEAFF. DNA of the CDR3: TGTGCCAGCAAAAGGACAGACCAGAACACTGAAGCTTTCTTT.

The genes are TRBV30 and TRBJ2-7; no firm D call. The CDR3 consists of 12 residues. Trimming pared 1 base from V and 3 bases from J, leaving 7 bases between. Per the germline V gene, CDR1 is GTSNPN and CDR2 is SVGIG (reference sequence). CDR3 in amino acids: CAWSDRGYEQYF. The CDR3 coding sequence is TGTGCCTGGAGTGATCGCGGCTACGAGCAGTACTTC.

V and J are TRBV19 and TRBJ2-7, with 7 bases that match TRBD1. This CDR3 region has 14 residues. The trim removed 6 bases at V and 0 bases at J, leaving 5 bases unmatched. Germline V gene data show CDR1 as LNHDA and CDR2 as SQIVND (reference sequence). The CDR3, as DNA: TGTGCCAGTAGCTTCCGGGACAGCTCCTACGAGCAGTACTTC. Residues: CASSFRDSSYEQYF.

This sequence joins TRBV6-6 and TRBJ2-5, with 9 bases fitting TRBD2. Looked up from germline, CDR1 is MNHNY and CDR2 is SVGAGI (reference sequence). This CDR3 is built from 15 residues. V was pared by 2 bases and J by 4 bases, with 5 bases of the junction left unmatched. CDR3 nucleotides: TGTGCCAGCAGTTACGTAGCGGGAGCGGGAGAGACCCAGTACTTC. Its protein is CASSYVAGAGETQYF.

On this clone itself: The junction shows a germline mismatch at one end, possibly a read error. V gene TRBV7-9 combines with J gene TRBJ1-2, with D perhaps matching TRBD1 (5 bases). The CDR3 is made up of 14 amino acids. The germline gives CDR1 SEHNR, CDR2 FQNEAQ (reference sequence). The CDR3 bases are TGTTCCAGCAGCCAATGGGACTTCATCTATGGCTACACCTTC. Translation: CSSSQWDFIYGYTF.

This clone appeared once. J is TRBJ2-2 and V is TRBV5-5; TRBD2 aligns across 7 bases. CDR3 size: 14 residues. The J segment lost 5 bases and the V segment lost 2 bases, leaving 3 bases of the junction unmatched. From germline, CDR1 is SGHKS and CDR2 YYEKEE (reference sequence). CDR3 amino acids: CASSFGGSTGELFF. The CDR3, as DNA: TGTGCCAGCAGCTTTGGCGGGAGTACCGGGGAGCTGTTTTTT. Together with reference TRBV5-5 and TRBJ2-2, the CDR3 gives the full variable domain: DAGVTQSPTHLIKTRGQQVTLRCSPISGHKSVSWYQQVLGQGPQFIFQYYEKEERGRGNFPDRFSARQFPNYSSELNVNALLLGDSALYLCASSFGGSTGELFFGEGSRLTVL.

The chain is built from TRBV5-1 and TRBJ2-7; D gene ambiguous. Per the germline V gene, CDR1 is SGHRS and CDR2 is YFSETQ. Between the trimmed V and J ends, which lost 6 bases and 1 base, there was a span of 23 bases. CDR3 length: 17 residues. The CDR3 sequence: CASKTSFPGAHSYEQYF. CDR3 DNA sequence: TGCGCCAGCAAAACATCCTTCCCAGGCGCCCATTCCTACGAGCAGTACTTC.

The chain couples TRBV6-6 to TRBJ1-4; TRBD1 matches 8 bases. Per germline, CDR1 MNHNY and CDR2 SVGAGI (reference sequence). The trim removed 6 bases at V and 6 bases at J, leaving 6 bases unmatched. The CDR3 consists of 14 residues. The CDR3 sequence is CASRPRQGYEKLFF. CDR3 bases: TGTGCCAGCAGACCCCGACAGGGGTATGAAAAACTGTTTTTT.

This chain connects TRBV9 to TRBJ2-5; perhaps TRBD2 as D (6 bases). Germline CDR1 and CDR2: SGDLS and YYNGEE. Between the trimmed V and J ends, which lost 3 bases and 5 bases, there was a span of 17 bases. The CDR3 contains 15 residues. CDR3: CASSAAGTQLETQYF. The CDR3 bases are TGTGCCAGCAGCGCCGCCGGGACTCAACTTGAGACCCAGTACTTC. Full variable domain (remainder filled in from reference TRBV9 and TRBJ2-5): DSGVTQTPKHLITATGQRVTLRCSPRSGDLSVYWYQQSLDQGLQFLIQYYNGEERAKGNILERFSAQQFPDLHSELNLSSLELGDSALYFCASSAAGTQLETQYFGPGTRLLVL.

This rearrangement joins TRBV9 to TRBJ2-5; 10 nucleotides align to TRBD2. This CDR3 has 17 residues. Germline CDR1 is SGDLS and CDR2 is YYNGEE. The V segment lost 0 bases and the J segment 5 bases; nucleotides outside the gene matches: 10. Written as DNA, the CDR3 is TGTGCCAGCAGCGTAGGAGCAGCGGGAGGGCCGCGGGAGACCCAGTACTTC. It codes for CASSVGAAGGPRETQYF.

V is TRBV27 and J is TRBJ2-7; 10 bases line up with TRBD2. This CDR3 comprises 15 residues. Looked up from germline, CDR1 is MNHEY and CDR2 is SMNVEV (reference sequence). J gave up 6 bases and V 8 bases, and 13 bases lay outside the gene matches. CDR3 amino acids: CASVAGLAGVGEQYF. In DNA, the CDR3 is TGTGCCAGCGTTGCCGGGCTAGCGGGAGTGGGCGAGCAGTACTTC.

There are a few counts of this clone. The rearrangement links TRBV11-2 to TRBJ1-2; no clear D. V lost 5 bases and J lost 4, with 8 bases in between. The CDR3 contains 12 residues. Germline V gives CDR1 SGHAT, CDR2 FQNNGV. The CDR3 loop reads CASSQEGYGYTF. The CDR3 coding sequence is TGTGCCAGCAGCCAGGAAGGCTATGGCTACACCTTC.

The genes are TRBV7-9 and TRBJ2-7; TRBD2 might be the D (6 bases). Trimming stripped 7 bases from V and 2 bases from J, with 9 bases between. CDR1 SEHNR and CDR2 FQNEAQ come from the germline V gene (reference sequence). The CDR3 has 12 amino acids. The CDR3 DNA follows: TGTGCCAGCACAGGGAGGACCTACGAGCAGTACTTC. Protein product: CASTGRTYEQYF.

A word on this clone: The same CDR3 also results from other DNA sequences found in this sample. V usage is TRBV19 and J usage is TRBJ1-5, with a possible D match to TRBD1 (5 bases). The CDR3 extends over 13 amino acids. In germline, CDR1 is LNHDA, CDR2 SQIVND (reference sequence). V gave up 4 bases and J gave up 4 bases, with 8 bases separating them. Written as DNA, the CDR3 is TGTGCCAGTAGTAGGGCAGGGAATCAGCCCCAGCATTTT. Translated: CASSRAGNQPQHF.

V gene TRBV4-1 combines with J gene TRBJ1-5; 9 nucleotides align to TRBD1. V gave up 0 bases and J gave up 1 base; unmatched junction bases: 16. Germline CDR1 and CDR2: MGHRA and YSYEKL. This CDR3 has 21 residues. CDR3 nucleotide sequence: TGCGCCAGCAGCCAAGATCTAGTTTTCGGACAGGGGCGTATCAGCAATCAGCCCCAGCATTTT. It specifies CASSQDLVFGQGRISNQPQHF.

The rearrangement uses TRBV5-6 and TRBJ1-2; D remains unclear. CDR1 SGHDT and CDR2 YYEEEE come from the germline V gene. This CDR3 spans 14 amino acids. Trimming removed 4 bases at V and 0 bases at J, with 10 bases between. The CDR3 coding sequence is TGTGCCAGCAGCCTGACTAGGACTAACTATGGCTACACCTTC. Protein: CASSLTRTNYGYTF.